This section outlines one T cell receptor (beta chain) sequence together with its context. The clone's antigen remains unknown. No base quality values were provided; no much bigger clone lies one nucleotide off. The sample comes from a study of T cell repertoires in cytomegalovirus infection (dated by TCRdb to the late 2010s). Concerning the study at large: Alongside well-studied HLA-B-restricted epitopes, the peptide stimulations were aimed at recently identified HLA-C-restricted CMV epitopes, whose presentation resists viral immunomodulation. Donor HLA type was relevant to the analysis, because carriage of CMV infection together with the matching HLA type was indicated by public TCR beta signatures. The full study reports these points: In both this cohort and an independent cohort of approximately 350 donors, the cumulative frequency of public TCR beta family members distinguished carriers of CMV infection plus the relevant HLA type. The ex vivo response was dominated by HLA-C-restricted CMV-specific TCR beta clonotypes, which also provided the single most frequent clonotype in two of eight donors.

The treatment or condition label corresponds to: in vitro stimulation with specific CMV peptide epitopes to enrich CMV-specific T cells. CDR1 is given as DFQATT and CDR2 as SNEGSKA, both from the germline V gene (reference sequence). The CDR3 sequence holds 11 residues, the cysteine and phenylalanine included. Of the read, only the CDR3 DNA is kept; its 33 bases are in frame from base 1. The germline ends are 14 bases apart after V is trimmed by 6 bases and J by 11 bases. This sample was sequenced with an Illumina HiSeq 1500. TCRdb itself trimmed the public reads at Q25 with fastp, ran MiXCR and retained productive beta chains. Every entry covers one CDR3 protein and lists the most common genes and DNA from its rows. Recorded for this sample are hundreds of thousands of distinct CDR3 sequences; more than 30% of them occurred a single time. The ten largest account for under 20% of the sample.

The chain is made from TRBV20-1 and TRBJ2-1; 6 matching bases give a weak D call of TRBD2. This TCR was sampled from a human donor in good health (CMV status not recorded). Some clones in this sample may be carry-over from other donors' samples. The sample consisted of cultured PBMCs, taken from culture after CMV antigen stimulation. The encoded CDR3 is CSAALSGKQFF. The sequenced DNA is TGCAGTGCAGCTCTTAGCGGAAAGCAGTTCTTC.